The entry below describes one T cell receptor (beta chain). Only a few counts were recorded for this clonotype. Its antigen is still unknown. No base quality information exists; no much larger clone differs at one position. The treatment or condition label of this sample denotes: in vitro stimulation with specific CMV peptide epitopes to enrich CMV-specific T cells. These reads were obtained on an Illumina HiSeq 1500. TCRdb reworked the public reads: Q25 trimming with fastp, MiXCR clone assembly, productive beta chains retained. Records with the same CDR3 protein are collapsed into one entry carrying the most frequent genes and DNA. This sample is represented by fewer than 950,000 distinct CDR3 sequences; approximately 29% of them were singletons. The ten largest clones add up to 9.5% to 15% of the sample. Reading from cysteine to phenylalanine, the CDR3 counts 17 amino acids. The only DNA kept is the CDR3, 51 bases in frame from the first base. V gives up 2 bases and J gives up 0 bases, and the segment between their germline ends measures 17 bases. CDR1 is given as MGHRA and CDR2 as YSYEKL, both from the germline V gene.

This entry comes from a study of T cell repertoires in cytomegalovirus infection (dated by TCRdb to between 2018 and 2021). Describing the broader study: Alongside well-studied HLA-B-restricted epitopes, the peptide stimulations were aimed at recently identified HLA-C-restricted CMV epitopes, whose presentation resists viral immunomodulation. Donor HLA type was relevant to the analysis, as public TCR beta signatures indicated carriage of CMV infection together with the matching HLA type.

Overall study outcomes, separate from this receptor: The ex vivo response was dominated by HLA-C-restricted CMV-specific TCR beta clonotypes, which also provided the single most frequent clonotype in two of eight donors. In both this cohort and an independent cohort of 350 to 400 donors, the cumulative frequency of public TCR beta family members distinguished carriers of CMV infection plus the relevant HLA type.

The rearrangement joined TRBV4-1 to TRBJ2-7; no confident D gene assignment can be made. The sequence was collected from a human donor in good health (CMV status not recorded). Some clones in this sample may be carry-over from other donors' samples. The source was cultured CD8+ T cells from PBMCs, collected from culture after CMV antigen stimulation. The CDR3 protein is CASSQRKSLQNSYEQYF. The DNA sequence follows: TGCGCCAGCAGCCAACGGAAGAGCCTTCAAAACTCCTACGAGCAGTACTTC.